The 9 T cell receptor beta chains below all came from one sample that was sequenced in a study of technical replicates of blood from several donors. Sequencing was performed with immunoSEQ multiplex PCR; in TCRdb, only in-frame clones are kept and a portion is missing. The sample yields roughly 50,000 clones, just under 95% seen once. Material: PBMCs. The source of these receptors is a human donor in good health. Some clones in this sample may be carry-over from other donors' samples.

The chain uses TRBV7-3 and TRBJ2-1; 8 bases match TRBD2. The J segment lost 6 bases and the V segment lost 5 bases, leaving 21 bases of the junction unmatched. The CDR3 is 19 amino acids. Germline lookup yields CDR1 SGHTA and CDR2 FQGTGA. CDR3: CASSQAGDRLALRSNEQFF. The CDR3 nucleotides read TGTGCCAGCAGCCAAGCGGGAGACAGACTAGCACTTCGGTCCAATGAGCAGTTCTTC.

The V and J genes are TRBV18 and TRBJ1-4; D may be TRBD1 (5 bases). Per germline, CDR1 KGHSH and CDR2 LQKENI. V lost 3 bases, J lost 7 bases, and 9 bases lay in between. This CDR3 is built from 13 residues. CDR3 in amino acids: CASSPSGPEKLFF. The CDR3 DNA is TGTGCCAGCTCACCCTCAGGGCCTGAAAAACTGTTTTTT. The full variable domain, with the rest looked up from reference TRBV18 and TRBJ1-4, is NAGVMQNPRHLVRRRGQEARLRCSPMKGHSHVYWYRQLPEEGLKFMVYLQKENIIDESGMPKERFSAEFPKEGPSILRIQQVVRGDSAAYFCASSPSGPEKLFFGSGTQLSVL.

The V gene is TRBV5-1, the J gene TRBJ1-3, with unresolved D. This CDR3 region has 14 residues. Trimming stripped 2 bases from V and 4 bases from J, with 10 bases between. Germline CDR1 reads SGHRS; CDR2 reads YFSETQ. DNA for the CDR3: TGCGCCAGCAGCTTCGGAGGGCCAGGAAACACCATATATTTT. It yields the protein CASSFGGPGNTIYF.

The J gene is TRBJ2-7, the V gene TRBV7-2; D remains unclear. CDR1 SGHTA and CDR2 FQGNSA come from the germline V gene. The V gene lost 2 bases and the J gene lost 4 bases, with 9 bases spanning the gap. The CDR3 extends over 13 amino acids. As DNA, the CDR3 is TGTGCCAGCAGCTTAAGTCTCCTATACGAGCAGTACTTC. Translating gives CASSLSLLYEQYF.

The V call is TRBV6-6, the J call TRBJ1-5, with D possibly being TRBD1 (6 bases). V was cut by 2 bases and J by 9 bases, with 17 bases left in between. This CDR3 is 15 amino acids long. In germline, CDR1 is MNHNY, CDR2 SVGAGI (reference sequence). DNA for the CDR3: TGTGCCAGCAGTTACGACACAGGGCCGGGGCGGCCCCAGCATTTT. The encoded protein is CASSYDTGPGRPQHF.

The chain links TRBV5-1 to TRBJ2-7; 7 bases map to TRBD1. The V segment lost 2 bases and the J segment 6 bases; nucleotides outside the gene matches: 5. Germline-derived CDR1 and CDR2 are SGHRS and YFSETQ. CDR3 length equals 13 residues. This chain's CDR3 is CASSFLDRAEQYF. The CDR3 coding sequence is TGCGCCAGCAGCTTCCTCGACAGGGCCGAGCAGTACTTC.

This chain joins TRBV30 and TRBJ2-3; D is uncertain. The CDR3 length is 13 residues. The germline V gene has CDR1 GTSNPN and CDR2 SVGIG (reference sequence). Deletions cut 3 bases from V and 2 bases from J, with 9 bases between. The CDR3 DNA reads as TGTGCCTGGAGCGGCGGAGCCACAGATACGCAGTATTTT. Protein: CAWSGGATDTQYF.

V gene TRBV7-9 combines with J gene TRBJ2-2; 7 bases match TRBD2. V trimming: 5 bases; J trimming: 6 bases; junction bases outside the gene matches: 6. CDR3 size: 14 residues. Germline assignment: CDR1 SEHNR and CDR2 FQNEAQ (reference sequence). The CDR3: CASSDRTSAGELFF. The CDR3 DNA sequence: TGTGCCAGCAGCGATAGAACTAGCGCCGGGGAGCTGTTTTTT. The variable domain in full, with the rest retrieved from reference TRBV7-9 and TRBJ2-2, is DTGVSQNPRHKITKRGQNVTFRCDPISEHNRLYWYRQTLGQGPEFLTYFQNEAQLEKSRLLSDRFSAERPKGSFSTLEIQRTEQGDSAMYLCASSDRTSAGELFFGEGSRLTVL.

This clone has ten or more counts. The rearrangement links TRBV6-1 to TRBJ2-2, with 11 positions matching TRBD2. CDR3 length: 22 residues. The J segment lost 5 bases and the V segment lost 2 bases, leaving 22 bases of the junction unmatched. Germline CDR1 and CDR2: MNHNS and SASEGT. CDR3 bases: TGTGCCAGCAGTGAACGGACGAGGGGGATGGTAGCGGGGGGGTTTGGGACCGGGGAGCTGTTTTTT. The encoded protein is CASSERTRGMVAGGFGTGELFF.